This T cell receptor (beta chain) is drawn from a study of long-term antiretroviral therapy in people with HIV. For this clone: Antigen unknown.

Regarding the study as a whole: Subsequent to ART, diversity was augmented yet persisted below that of transplant donor controls.

Researchers ran immunoSEQ v3.0 at survey level. Clones were read by immunoSEQ multiplex PCR, and TCRdb kept only the in-frame ones, dropping some. This sample carries approximately 25,000 clones, approximately 93% of them seen once, and the ten largest clones take about 8.9%. This receptor was identified in a woman in her forties with HIV. The sequencing here drew on unsorted PBMCs, taken 7.6 years after starting antiretroviral therapy.

CDR3 nucleotide sequence: TGTGCCATCAGTGAGACTGACGGAGGGTGGACTGAAGCTTTCTTT. Protein: CAISETDGGWTEAFF. This chain joins TRBV10-3 and TRBJ1-1; D not certain. This CDR3 has 15 amino acids. Trimming left V 2 bases short and J 5 bases short, with 15 bases between. The germline V gene has CDR1 ENHRY and CDR2 SYGVKD.